This T cell receptor (beta chain) was found in a study of identical twins. Deletions cut 3 bases from V and 8 bases from J, with 10 bases between. This CDR3 is built from 11 residues. Germline V gene lookup returns CDR1 SQVTM and CDR2 ANQGSEA. TCRdb ran MiXCR on the 5' RACE reads and lists one entry per CDR3 protein. The sample contains 450,000 or so distinct CDR3 sequences, 20% to 25% of which appear only once. These data also featured in a second study, about T cells expressing NK-cell markers. That paper notes: Seven HCMV-seropositive donors and one seronegative donor made up the eight sequenced donors.

Input material: CD4+ T cells sorted from blood. This TCR came from a woman aged 18-29 years in good health. The chain joins TRBV29-1 to TRBJ1-1, with D maybe TRBD1 (6 bases). DNA of the CDR3: TGCAGCGTTGATAGGGGGATGGAAGCTTTCTTT. Its translation: CSVDRGMEAFF.